This T cell receptor (beta chain) came from a study of blood T cells in healthy people across ages. Study-wide background: Per two T cells, about one barcoded beta molecule was captured through template switching. Study observations and caveats: Percentage of naive T cells showed a strong correlation with TCR beta diversity.

A J-beta primer mix and a sample-barcoded 5' primer were used in a second PCR of roughly 6 to 12 cycles. TCRdb processed the 5' RACE reads anew with MiXCR; each CDR3 protein has one entry. The sample has about 780,000 distinct CDR3 sequences, about half seen once. The CDR3 totals 15 residues. The V gene lost 2 bases and the J gene lost 3 bases, with 13 bases spanning the gap. The germline gives CDR1 SGHTA, CDR2 FQGNSA. This clonotype was seen ten or more times. The antigen is unknown. This sequence was found in a man of 80 years or more in good health. The sample consisted of blood. This sequence joins TRBV7-2 and TRBJ1-2; D not certain. CDR3 residues: CASSLLRSGDYGYTF. In DNA, the CDR3 is TGTGCCAGCAGCTTACTACGTTCCGGGGACTATGGCTACACCTTC. Filled out from reference TRBV7-2 and TRBJ1-2, the complete variable domain reads GAGVSQSPSNKVTEKGKDVELRCDPISGHTALYWYRQSLGQGLEFLIYFQGNSAPDKSGLPSDRFSAERTGGSVSTLTIQRTQQEDSAVYLCASSLLRSGDYGYTFGSGTRLTVV.